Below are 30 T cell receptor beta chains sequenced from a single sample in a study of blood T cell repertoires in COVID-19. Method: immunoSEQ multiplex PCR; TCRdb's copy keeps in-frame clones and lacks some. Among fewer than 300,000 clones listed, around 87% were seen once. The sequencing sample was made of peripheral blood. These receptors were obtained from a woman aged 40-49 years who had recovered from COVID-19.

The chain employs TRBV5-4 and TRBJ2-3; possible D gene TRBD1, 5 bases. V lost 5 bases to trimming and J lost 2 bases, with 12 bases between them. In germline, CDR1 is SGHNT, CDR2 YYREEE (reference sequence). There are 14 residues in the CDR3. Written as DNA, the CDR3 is TGTGCCAGCAGAGACAGAAGCCTCACAGATACGCAGTATTTT. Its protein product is CASRDRSLTDTQYF.

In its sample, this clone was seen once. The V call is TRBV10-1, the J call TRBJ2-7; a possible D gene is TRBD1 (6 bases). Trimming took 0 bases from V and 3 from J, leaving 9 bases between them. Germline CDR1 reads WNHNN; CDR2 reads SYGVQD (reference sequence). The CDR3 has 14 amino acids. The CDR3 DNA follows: TGCGCCAGCAGTGAGTCACAGGGCCTCTACGAGCAGTACTTC. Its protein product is CASSESQGLYEQYF.

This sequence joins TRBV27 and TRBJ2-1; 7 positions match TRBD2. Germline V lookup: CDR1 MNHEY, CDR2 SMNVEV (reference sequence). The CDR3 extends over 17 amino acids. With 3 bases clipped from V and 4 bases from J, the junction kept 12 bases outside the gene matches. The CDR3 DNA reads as TGTGCCAGCAGTTTTACGGGGGGACGGGGACCTTACAATGAGCAGTTCTTC. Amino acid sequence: CASSFTGGRGPYNEQFF.

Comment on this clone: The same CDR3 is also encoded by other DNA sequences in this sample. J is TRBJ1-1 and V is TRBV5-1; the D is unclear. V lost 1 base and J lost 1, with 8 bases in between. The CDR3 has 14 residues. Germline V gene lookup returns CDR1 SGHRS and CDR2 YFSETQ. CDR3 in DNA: TGCGCCAGCAGCTTGTCTGGCGGGAACACTGAAGCTTTCTTT. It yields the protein CASSLSGGNTEAFF.

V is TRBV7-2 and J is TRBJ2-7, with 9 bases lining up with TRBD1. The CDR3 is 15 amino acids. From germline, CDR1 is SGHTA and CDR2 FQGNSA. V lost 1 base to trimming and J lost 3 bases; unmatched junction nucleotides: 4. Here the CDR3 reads CASSLDGTGLYEQYF. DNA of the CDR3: TGTGCCAGCAGCTTAGACGGGACAGGGCTCTACGAGCAGTACTTC.

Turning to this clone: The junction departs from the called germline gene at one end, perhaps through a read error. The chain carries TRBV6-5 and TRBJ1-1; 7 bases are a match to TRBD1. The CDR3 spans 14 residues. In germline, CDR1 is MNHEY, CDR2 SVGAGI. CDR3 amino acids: CASSRTGATFRPEF. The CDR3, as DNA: TGTGCCAGCAGCCGAACAGGGGCCACCTTTCGCCCAGAATTT.

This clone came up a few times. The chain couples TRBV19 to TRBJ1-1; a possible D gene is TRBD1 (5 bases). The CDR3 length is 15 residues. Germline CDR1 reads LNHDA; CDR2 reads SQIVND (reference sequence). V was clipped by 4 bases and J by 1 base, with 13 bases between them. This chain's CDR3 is CASSTDSFTNTEAFF. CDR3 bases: TGTGCCAGTAGTACTGACAGTTTTACGAACACTGAAGCTTTCTTT.

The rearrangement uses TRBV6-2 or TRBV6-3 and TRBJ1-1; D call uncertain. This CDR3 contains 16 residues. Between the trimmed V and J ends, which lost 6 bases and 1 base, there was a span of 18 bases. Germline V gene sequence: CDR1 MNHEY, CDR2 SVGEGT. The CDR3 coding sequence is TGTGCCAGCAGCCTAAGCACTTTATGGTCGAACACTGAAGCTTTCTTT. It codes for CASSLSTLWSNTEAFF.

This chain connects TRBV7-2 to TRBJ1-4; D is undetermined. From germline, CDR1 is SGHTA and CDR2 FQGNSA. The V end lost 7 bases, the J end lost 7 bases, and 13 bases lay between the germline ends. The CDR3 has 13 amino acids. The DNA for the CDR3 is TGTGCCAGCACTTCCGCACGGGGTGAAAAACTGTTTTTT. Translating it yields CASTSARGEKLFF.

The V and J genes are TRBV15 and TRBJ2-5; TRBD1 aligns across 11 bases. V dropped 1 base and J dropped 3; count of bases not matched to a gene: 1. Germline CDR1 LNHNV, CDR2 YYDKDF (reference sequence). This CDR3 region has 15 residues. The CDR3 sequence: CATSRGTGGEETQYF. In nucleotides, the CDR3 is TGTGCCACCAGCAGAGGGACAGGGGGCGAAGAGACCCAGTACTTC.

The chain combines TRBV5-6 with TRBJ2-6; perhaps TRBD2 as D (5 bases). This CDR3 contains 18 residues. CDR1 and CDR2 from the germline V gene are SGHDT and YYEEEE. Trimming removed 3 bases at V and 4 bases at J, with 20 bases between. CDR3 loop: CASSSWVLSSGGANVLTF. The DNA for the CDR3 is TGTGCCAGCAGCTCCTGGGTCTTATCATCGGGAGGGGCCAACGTCCTGACTTTC.

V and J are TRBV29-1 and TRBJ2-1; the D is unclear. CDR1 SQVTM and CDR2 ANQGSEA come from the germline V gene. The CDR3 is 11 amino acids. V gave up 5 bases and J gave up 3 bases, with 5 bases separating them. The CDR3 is CSVSGYNEQFF. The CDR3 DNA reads TGCAGCGTTTCGGGCTACAATGAGCAGTTCTTC.

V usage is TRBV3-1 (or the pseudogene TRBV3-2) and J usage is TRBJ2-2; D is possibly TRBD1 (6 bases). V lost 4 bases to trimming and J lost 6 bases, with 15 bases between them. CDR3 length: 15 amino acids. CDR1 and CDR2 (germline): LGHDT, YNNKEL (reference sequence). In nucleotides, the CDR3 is TGTGCCAGCAGCCCCCTAGGGGGACCGGCCGGGGAGCTGTTTTTT. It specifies CASSPLGGPAGELFF.

The CDR3 bases are TGTGCCAGCAGCCACCGTCCCGGGACAGATACCGGGGAGCTGTTTTTT. Translated, it gives CASSHRPGTDTGELFF. The rearrangement links TRBV3-1 (or the pseudogene TRBV3-2) to TRBJ2-2; 7 bases match TRBD1. With V trimmed by 3 bases and J by 5 bases, 9 bases remained unmatched. Germline V gene sequence: CDR1 LGHDT, CDR2 YNNKEL (reference sequence). This CDR3 has 16 residues.

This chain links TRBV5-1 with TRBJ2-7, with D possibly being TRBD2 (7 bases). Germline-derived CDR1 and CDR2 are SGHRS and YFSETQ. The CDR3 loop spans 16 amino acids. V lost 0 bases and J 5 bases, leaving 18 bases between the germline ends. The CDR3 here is CASSLVGDRGANEQYF. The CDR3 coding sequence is TGCGCCAGCAGCTTGGTGGGTGACCGGGGGGCAAACGAGCAGTACTTC. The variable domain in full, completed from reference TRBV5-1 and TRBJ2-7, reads KAGVTQTPRYLIKTRGQQVTLSCSPISGHRSVSWYQQTPGQGLQFLFEYFSETQRNKGNFPGRFSGRQFSNSRSEMNVSTLELGDSALYLCASSLVGDRGANEQYFGPGTRLTVT.

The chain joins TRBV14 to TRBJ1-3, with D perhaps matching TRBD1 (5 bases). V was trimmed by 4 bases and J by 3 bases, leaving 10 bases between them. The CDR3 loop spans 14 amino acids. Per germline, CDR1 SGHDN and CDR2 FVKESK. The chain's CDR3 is CASSPTGGGNTIYF. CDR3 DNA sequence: TGTGCCAGCAGCCCCACGGGGGGTGGAAACACCATATATTTT.

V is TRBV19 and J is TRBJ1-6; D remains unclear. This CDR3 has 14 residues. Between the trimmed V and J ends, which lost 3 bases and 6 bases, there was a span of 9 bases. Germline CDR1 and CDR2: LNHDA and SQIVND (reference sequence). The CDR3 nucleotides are TGTGCCAGTAGTATGCGACTGCCTAATTCACCCCTCCACTTT. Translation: CASSMRLPNSPLHF.

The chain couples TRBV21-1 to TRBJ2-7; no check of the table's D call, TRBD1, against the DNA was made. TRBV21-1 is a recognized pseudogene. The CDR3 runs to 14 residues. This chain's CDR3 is CASNSETGVYEQYF. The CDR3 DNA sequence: TGTGCCAGCAATTCCGAGACAGGCGTCTACGAGCAGTACTTC.

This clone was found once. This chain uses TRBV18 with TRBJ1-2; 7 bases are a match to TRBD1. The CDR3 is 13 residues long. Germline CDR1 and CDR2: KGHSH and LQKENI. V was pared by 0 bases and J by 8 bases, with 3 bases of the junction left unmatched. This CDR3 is CASSPPDRQGYTF. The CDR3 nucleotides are TGTGCCAGCTCACCACCGGACAGGCAGGGCTACACCTTC.

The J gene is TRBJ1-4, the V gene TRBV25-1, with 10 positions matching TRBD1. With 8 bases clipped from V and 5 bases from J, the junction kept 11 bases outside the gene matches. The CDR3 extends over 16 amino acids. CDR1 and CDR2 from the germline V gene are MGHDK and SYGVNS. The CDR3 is CASGRQGAWTNEKLFF. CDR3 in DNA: TGTGCCAGCGGAAGACAGGGGGCATGGACGAATGAAAAACTGTTTTTT.

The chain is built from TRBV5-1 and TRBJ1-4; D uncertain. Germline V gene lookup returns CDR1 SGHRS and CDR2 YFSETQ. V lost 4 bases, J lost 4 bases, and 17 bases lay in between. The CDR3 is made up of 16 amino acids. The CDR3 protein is CASSLNPGTLNEKLFF. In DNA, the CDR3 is TGCGCCAGCAGCCTGAACCCGGGTACCCTTAATGAAAAACTGTTTTTT.

The CDR3 protein is CASSANPGLAAAGEYNEQFF. In DNA form, the CDR3 reads TGTGCCAGCAGCGCGAATCCGGGACTAGCCGCCGCGGGCGAATACAATGAGCAGTTCTTC. The chain uses TRBV9 and TRBJ2-1; 9 bases are a match to TRBD2. This CDR3 region has 20 residues. V gave up 3 bases and J gave up 4 bases; unmatched junction bases: 20. The germline V gene has CDR1 SGDLS and CDR2 YYNGEE.

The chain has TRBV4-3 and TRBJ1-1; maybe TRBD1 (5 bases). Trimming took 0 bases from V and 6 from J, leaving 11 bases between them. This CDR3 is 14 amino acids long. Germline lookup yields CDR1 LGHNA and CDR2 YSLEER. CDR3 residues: CASSQDGGRAEAFF. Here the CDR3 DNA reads TGCGCCAGCAGCCAAGACGGGGGACGGGCTGAAGCTTTCTTT.

CDR3 sequence reads: CASSTDSGGTHASYNEQFF. The CDR3 DNA reads as TGTGCCAGCAGCACGGATAGCGGGGGGACCCACGCCTCCTACAATGAGCAGTTCTTC. J is TRBJ2-1 and V is TRBV7-2, with 10 bases identical to TRBD2. Trimming at V came to 5 bases and at J to 0 bases, leaving 13 bases not matched to a gene. This CDR3 has 19 amino acids. CDR1 is SGHTA and CDR2 is FQGNSA in the germline V gene.

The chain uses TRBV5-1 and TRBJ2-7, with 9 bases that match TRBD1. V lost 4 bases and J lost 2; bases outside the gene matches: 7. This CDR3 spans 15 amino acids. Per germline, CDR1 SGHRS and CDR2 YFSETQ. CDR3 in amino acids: CASSPNRGRPYEQYF. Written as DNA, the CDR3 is TGCGCCAGCAGCCCGAACAGGGGGCGCCCCTACGAGCAGTACTTC.

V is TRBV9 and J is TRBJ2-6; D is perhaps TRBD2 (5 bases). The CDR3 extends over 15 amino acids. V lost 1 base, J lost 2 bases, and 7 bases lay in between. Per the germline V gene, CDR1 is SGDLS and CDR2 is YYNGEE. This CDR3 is CASSVSGAGANVLTF. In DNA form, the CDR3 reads TGTGCCAGCAGCGTATCCGGGGCTGGGGCCAACGTCCTGACTTTC.

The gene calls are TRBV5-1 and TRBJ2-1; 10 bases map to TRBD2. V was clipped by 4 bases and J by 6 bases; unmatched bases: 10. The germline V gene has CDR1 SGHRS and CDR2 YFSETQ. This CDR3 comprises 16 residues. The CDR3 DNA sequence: TGCGCCAGCAGCCTAAGCATAGCGGGGGGACGCAATGAGCAGTTCTTC. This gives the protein CASSLSIAGGRNEQFF.

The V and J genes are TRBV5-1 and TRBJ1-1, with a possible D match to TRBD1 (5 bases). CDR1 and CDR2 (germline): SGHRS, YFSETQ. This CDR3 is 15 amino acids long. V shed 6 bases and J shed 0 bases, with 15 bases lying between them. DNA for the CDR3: TGCGCCAGCACCAAACCGGGGGAGGTGAACACTGAAGCTTTCTTT. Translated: CASTKPGEVNTEAFF. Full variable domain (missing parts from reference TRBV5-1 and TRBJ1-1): KAGVTQTPRYLIKTRGQQVTLSCSPISGHRSVSWYQQTPGQGLQFLFEYFSETQRNKGNFPGRFSGRQFSNSRSEMNVSTLELGDSALYLCASTKPGEVNTEAFFGQGTRLTVV.

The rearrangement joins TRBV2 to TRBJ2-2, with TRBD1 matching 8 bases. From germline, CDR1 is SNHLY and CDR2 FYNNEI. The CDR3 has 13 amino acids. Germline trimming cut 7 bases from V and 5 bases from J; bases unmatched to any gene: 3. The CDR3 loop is CASTTGGTGELFF. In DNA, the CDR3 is TGTGCCAGCACTACAGGGGGAACCGGGGAGCTGTTTTTT. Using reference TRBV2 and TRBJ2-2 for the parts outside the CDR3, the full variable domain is EPEVTQTPSHQVTQMGQEVILRCVPISNHLYFYWYRQILGQKVEFLVSFYNNEISEKSEIFDDQFSVERPDGSNFTLKIRSTKLEDSAMYFCASTTGGTGELFFGEGSRLTVL.

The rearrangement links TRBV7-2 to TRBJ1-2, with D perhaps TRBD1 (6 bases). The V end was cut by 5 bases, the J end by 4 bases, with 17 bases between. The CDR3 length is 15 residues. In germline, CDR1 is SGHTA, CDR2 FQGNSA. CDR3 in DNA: TGTGCCAGCAGCCCGCGGACAGCTCACCCCTATGGCTACACCTTC. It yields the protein CASSPRTAHPYGYTF.